This T cell receptor beta chain was sequenced for a study of shared clonotypes between healthy human individuals. Study-wide background: Each donor's CD8 memory used one plate, CD8 naive two, each CD4 subset three.

Naive CD8 cells comprised CD45RO-negative, CCR7-positively selected cells, excluding terminally differentiated effector memory CD45RA+ cells. Assay execution took place at the deep level. Libraries were prepared by immunoSEQ multiplex PCR; TCRdb keeps only in-frame clonotypes and omits some of them. The data contain hundreds of thousands of clones, approximately 96% of them seen just once; the ten biggest clones take up roughly 0.12%. Concerning this clone: Its antigen is unidentified.

Overall study findings and caveats: In the sorted subsets, rarefaction showed sequencing was incomplete despite large depth.

What was sequenced was naive CD8+ T cells sorted from blood. The receptor comes from a woman under 40 in good health.

The CDR3 spells CATSRVGHTDTQYF. As DNA, the CDR3 is TGTGCCACCAGCAGGGTCGGACACACAGATACGCAGTATTTT. This chain links TRBV15 with TRBJ2-3, with a tentative D call TRBD1 (5 bases). CDR3 length equals 14 residues. Germline lookup yields CDR1 LNHNV and CDR2 YYDKDF (reference sequence). V lost 3 bases and J lost 2, with 9 bases in between.